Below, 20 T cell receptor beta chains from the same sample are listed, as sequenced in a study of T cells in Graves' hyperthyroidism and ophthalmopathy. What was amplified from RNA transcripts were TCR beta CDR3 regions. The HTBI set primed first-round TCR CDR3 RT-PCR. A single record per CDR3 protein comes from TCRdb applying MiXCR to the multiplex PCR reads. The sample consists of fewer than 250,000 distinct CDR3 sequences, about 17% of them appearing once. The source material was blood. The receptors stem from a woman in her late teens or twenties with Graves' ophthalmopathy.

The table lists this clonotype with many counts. The CDR3: CASSTLLWDPGNQPQHF. The CDR3 DNA follows: TGTGCCAGTAGTACTCTACTCTGGGACCCAGGGAATCAGCCCCAGCATTTT. The chain employs TRBV19 and TRBJ1-5; a weak D match, TRBD1 (5 bases). V gave up 4 bases and J gave up 4 bases, with 20 bases separating them. Germline CDR1 reads LNHDA; CDR2 reads SQIVND (reference sequence). The CDR3 sequence is 17 residues long. The whole variable domain, filled in from reference TRBV19 and TRBJ1-5, reads DGGITQSPKYLFRKEGQNVTLSCEQNLNHDAMYWYRQDPGQGLRLIYYSQIVNDFQKGDIAEGYSVSREKKESFPLTVTSAQKNPTAFYLCASSTLLWDPGNQPQHFGDGTRLSIL.

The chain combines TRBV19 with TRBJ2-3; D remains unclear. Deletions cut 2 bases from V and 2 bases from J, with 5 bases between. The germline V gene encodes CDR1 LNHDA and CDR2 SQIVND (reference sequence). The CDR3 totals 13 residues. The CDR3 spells CASSIQNTDTQYF. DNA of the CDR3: TGTGCCAGTAGTATACAGAACACAGATACGCAGTATTTT.

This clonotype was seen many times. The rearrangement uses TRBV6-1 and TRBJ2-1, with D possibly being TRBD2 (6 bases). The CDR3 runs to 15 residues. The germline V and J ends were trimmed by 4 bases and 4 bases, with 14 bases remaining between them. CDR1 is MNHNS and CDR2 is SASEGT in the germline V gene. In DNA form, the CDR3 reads TGTGCCAGCAGTGTGGGGGGAGGAACTTACAATGAGCAGTTCTTC. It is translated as CASSVGGGTYNEQFF.

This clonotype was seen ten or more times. CDR3 loop: CSASPSGLAGMYEQYF. The CDR3 region has the DNA TGCAGTGCTAGCCCCTCCGGGCTAGCGGGAATGTACGAGCAGTACTTC. The chain is built from TRBV20-1 and TRBJ2-7; 9 bases agree with TRBD2. V shed 3 bases, J shed 4 bases, and the junction held 13 bases outside the gene matches. From germline, CDR1 is DFQATT and CDR2 SNEGSKA (reference sequence). The CDR3 spans 16 residues.

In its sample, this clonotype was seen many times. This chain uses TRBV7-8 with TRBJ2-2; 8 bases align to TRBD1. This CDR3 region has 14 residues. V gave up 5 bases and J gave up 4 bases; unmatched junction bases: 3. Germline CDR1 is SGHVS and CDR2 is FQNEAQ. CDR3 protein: CASSPTGGTGELFF. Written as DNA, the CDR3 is TGTGCCAGCAGCCCTACAGGGGGCACCGGGGAGCTGTTTTTT.

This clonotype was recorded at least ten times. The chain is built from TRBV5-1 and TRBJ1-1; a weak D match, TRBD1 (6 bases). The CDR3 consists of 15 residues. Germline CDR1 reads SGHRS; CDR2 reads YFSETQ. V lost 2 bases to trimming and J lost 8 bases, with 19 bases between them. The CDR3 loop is CASSLNGQSATEAFF. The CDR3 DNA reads TGCGCCAGCAGCTTAAATGGACAGTCAGCAACCGAAGCTTTCTTT.

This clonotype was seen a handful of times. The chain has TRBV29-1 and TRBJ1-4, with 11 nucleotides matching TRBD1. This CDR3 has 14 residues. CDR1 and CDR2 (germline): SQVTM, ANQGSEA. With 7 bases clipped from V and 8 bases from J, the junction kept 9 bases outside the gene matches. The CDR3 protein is CSAAGTGGEEKLFF. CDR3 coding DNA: TGCAGCGCTGCCGGGACAGGGGGGGAAGAAAAACTGTTTTTT.

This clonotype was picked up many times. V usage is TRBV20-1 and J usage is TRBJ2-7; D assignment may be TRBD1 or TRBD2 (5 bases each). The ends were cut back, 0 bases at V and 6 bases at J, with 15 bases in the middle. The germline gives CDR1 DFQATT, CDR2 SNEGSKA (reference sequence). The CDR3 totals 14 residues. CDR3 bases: TGCAGTGCTAGAGATCATGGGGGAGTAGGCGAGCAGTACTTC. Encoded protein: CSARDHGGVGEQYF.

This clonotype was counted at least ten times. The chain's CDR3 is CASSLLDTGYLYGYTF. The CDR3 bases are TGTGCCAGCAGTTTACTGGACACTGGATACCTTTATGGCTACACCTTC. V and J are TRBV12-3 or TRBV12-4 and TRBJ1-2, with D possibly TRBD1 on 5 matching bases. The CDR3 spans 16 residues. V gave up 2 bases and J gave up 5 bases, with 18 bases separating them.

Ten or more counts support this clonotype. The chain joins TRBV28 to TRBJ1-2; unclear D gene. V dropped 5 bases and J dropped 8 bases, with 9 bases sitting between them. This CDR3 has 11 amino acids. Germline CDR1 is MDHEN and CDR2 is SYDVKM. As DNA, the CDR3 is TGTGCCAGCAGTCCTAGGTTGGGCTACACCTTC. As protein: CASSPRLGYTF.

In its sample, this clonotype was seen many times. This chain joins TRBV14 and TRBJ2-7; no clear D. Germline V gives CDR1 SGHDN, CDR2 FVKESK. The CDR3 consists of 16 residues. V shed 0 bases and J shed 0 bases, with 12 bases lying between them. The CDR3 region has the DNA TGTGCCAGCAGCCAAGAAGGCAGTAAAGGCTCCTACGAGCAGTACTTC. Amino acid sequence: CASSQEGSKGSYEQYF.

CDR3 amino acids: CASRPRTIQRSYEQYF. The CDR3 DNA sequence: TGTGCCAGCAGACCCCGGACTATCCAAAGATCCTACGAGCAGTACTTC. The chain links TRBV6-1 to TRBJ2-7; tentative D call: TRBD2 (6 bases). Trimming cost V 6 bases and J 1 base, with 19 bases left between them. The germline CDR1 and CDR2 sequences are MNHNS and SASEGT. The CDR3 is made up of 16 amino acids.

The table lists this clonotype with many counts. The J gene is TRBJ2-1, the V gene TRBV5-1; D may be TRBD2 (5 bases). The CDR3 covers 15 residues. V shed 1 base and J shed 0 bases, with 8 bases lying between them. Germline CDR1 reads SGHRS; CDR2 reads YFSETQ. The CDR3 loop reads CASSLRDYSYNEQFF. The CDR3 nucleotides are TGCGCCAGCAGCTTGCGGGATTACTCCTACAATGAGCAGTTCTTC.

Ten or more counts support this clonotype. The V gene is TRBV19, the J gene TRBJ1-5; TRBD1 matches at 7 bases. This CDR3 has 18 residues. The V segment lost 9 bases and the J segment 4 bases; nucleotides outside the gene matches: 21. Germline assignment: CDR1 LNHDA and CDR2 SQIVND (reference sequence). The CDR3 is CARHALTGIIGWNQPQHF. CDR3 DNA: TGTGCCAGACACGCTCTGACAGGGATAATCGGTTGGAATCAGCCCCAGCATTTT.

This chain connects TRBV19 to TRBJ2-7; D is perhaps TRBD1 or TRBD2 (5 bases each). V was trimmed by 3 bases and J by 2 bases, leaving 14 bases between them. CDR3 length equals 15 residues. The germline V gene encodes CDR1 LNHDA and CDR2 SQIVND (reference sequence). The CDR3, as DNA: TGTGCCAGTAGTATTCTTTTGGGGGAAACCTACGAGCAGTACTTC. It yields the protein CASSILLGETYEQYF.

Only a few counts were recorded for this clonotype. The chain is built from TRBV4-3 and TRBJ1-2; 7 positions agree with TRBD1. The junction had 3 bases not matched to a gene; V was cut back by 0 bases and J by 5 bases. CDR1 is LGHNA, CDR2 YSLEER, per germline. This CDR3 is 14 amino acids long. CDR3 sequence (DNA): TGCGCCAGCAGCCAAGATACGACAGGGTATGGCTACACCTTC. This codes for CASSQDTTGYGYTF.

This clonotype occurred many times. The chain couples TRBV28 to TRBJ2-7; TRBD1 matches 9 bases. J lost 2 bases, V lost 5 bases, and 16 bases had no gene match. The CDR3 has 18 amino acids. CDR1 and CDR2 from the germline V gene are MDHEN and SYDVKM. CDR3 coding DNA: TGTGCCAGCAGTCTCCTGGGACAGGGCTCGCTCATTACCTACGAGCAGTACTTC. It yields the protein CASSLLGQGSLITYEQYF.

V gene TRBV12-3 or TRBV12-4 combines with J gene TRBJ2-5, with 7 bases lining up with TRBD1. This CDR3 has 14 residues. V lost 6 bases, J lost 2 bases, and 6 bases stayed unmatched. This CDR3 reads CASRRQGQQETQYF. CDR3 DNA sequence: TGTGCCAGCAGGAGACAGGGTCAACAAGAGACCCAGTACTTC.

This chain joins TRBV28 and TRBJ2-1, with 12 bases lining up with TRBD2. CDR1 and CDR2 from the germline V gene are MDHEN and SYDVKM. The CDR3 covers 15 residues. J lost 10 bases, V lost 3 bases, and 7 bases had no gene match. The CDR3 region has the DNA TGTGCCAGCAGTTTGAGGTCTAGCGGGGGGGACGAGCAGTTCTTC. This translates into CASSLRSSGGDEQFF.

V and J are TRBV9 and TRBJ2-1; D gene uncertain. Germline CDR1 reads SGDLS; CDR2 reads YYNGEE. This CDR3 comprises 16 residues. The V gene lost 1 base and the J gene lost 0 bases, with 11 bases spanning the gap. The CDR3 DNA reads TGTGCCAGCAGCGTAAGATCGACGAGCTCCTACAATGAGCAGTTCTTC. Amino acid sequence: CASSVRSTSSYNEQFF.